This TCR beta chain was recorded in a study of beta chain features in type 1 diabetes. Regarding the study as a whole: The naive, central memory and Treg TCRB repertoires showed an apparent similarity that was greater among patients than among healthy donors. Among type 1 diabetes patients, VDJ junctions had fewer insertions and more deletions.

This clone has only a few counts. The antigen is undetermined. V dropped 1 base and J dropped 6; count of bases not matched to a gene: 8. Germline values: CDR1 MNHEY, CDR2 SMNVEV (reference sequence). CDR3 length equals 16 residues. Sequenced material consisted of expressed TCRB transcripts (all of the isolated RNA was reverse transcribed). TCRdb keeps only in-frame clones here, not all; method: immunoSEQ multiplex PCR. The sample shows some 300,000 clones, 8% of them seen only once. The sample consisted of central memory CD4+ T cells from blood. The V and J genes are TRBV27 and TRBJ2-3, with 9 bases identical to TRBD2. The source is a woman aged 18-35 years in good health. The CDR3 loop reads CASSLFGGRALDTQYF. The DNA for the CDR3 is TGTGCCAGCAGTTTATTCGGCGGGAGGGCCTTGGATACGCAGTATTTT.